Below are 31 T cell receptor beta chains sequenced from a single sample in a study of OX40 agonist ivuxolimab in advanced cancers. The table came from immunoSEQ multiplex PCR; TCRdb's copy has only in-frame clones and leaves some out. The sample lists over 65,000 clones; 92% were seen once. The sequencing used CD4+ or CD8+ T cells sorted from blood, collected in a trial of the OX40 agonist ivuxolimab. These receptors were obtained from an adult with an advanced solid tumor such as melanoma, head and neck, liver or kidney cancer.

This clone was seen only a few times. J is TRBJ2-1 and V is TRBV7-3, with D unclear. The CDR3 runs to 17 residues. CDR1 and CDR2 from the germline V gene are SGHTA and FQGTGA. Trimming removed 1 base at V and 1 base at J, with 14 bases between. CDR3 bases: TGTGCCAGCAGCTTAATATCGAGGAGTCGGTCCTACAATGAGCAGTTCTTC. This sequence encodes CASSLISRSRSYNEQFF.

This chain uses TRBV9 with TRBJ2-7; D gene ambiguous. The V gene's germline CDR1 is SGDLS and CDR2 YYNGEE. V was trimmed by 4 bases and J by 0 bases, leaving 11 bases between them. CDR3 length equals 14 residues. CDR3 coding DNA: TGTGCCAGCAGCCAGACCGGCTCCTCCTACGAGCAGTACTTC. Translating gives CASSQTGSSYEQYF.

The chain recombines TRBV19 with TRBJ2-5; 7 positions agree with TRBD2. The V and J ends lost 5 bases and 2 bases, in that order; junction bases with no gene match: 5. Germline V lookup: CDR1 LNHDA, CDR2 SQIVND (reference sequence). The CDR3 loop spans 14 amino acids. The CDR3 spells CASSPTSSQETQYF. CDR3 in DNA: TGTGCCAGTAGTCCGACTAGCAGTCAAGAGACCCAGTACTTC.

The gene calls are TRBV4-3 and TRBJ2-1; possible D gene TRBD2, 6 bases. Between the trimmed V and J ends, which lost 3 bases and 4 bases, there was a span of 13 bases. The CDR3 spans 15 residues. The V gene's germline CDR1 is LGHNA and CDR2 YSLEER. CDR3: CASSQGSGLYNEQFF. Here the CDR3 DNA reads TGCGCCAGCAGCCAGGGAAGCGGGCTGTACAATGAGCAGTTCTTC.

The chain joins TRBV6-5 to TRBJ2-5, with TRBD2 matching 13 bases. Trimming at V came to 5 bases and at J to 13 bases, leaving 13 bases not matched to a gene. This CDR3 is 15 amino acids long. From germline, CDR1 is MNHEY and CDR2 SVGAGI. The DNA for the CDR3 is TGTGCCAGCAGTACGCCCGCACTAGCGGGAGGGTCTTGGTACTTC. Translated: CASSTPALAGGSWYF.

This sequence joins TRBV7-9 and TRBJ2-2, with TRBD2 identical over 8 bases. The CDR3 consists of 15 residues. Germline V gene sequence: CDR1 SEHNR, CDR2 FQNEAQ (reference sequence). With 5 bases clipped from V and 5 bases from J, the junction kept 7 bases outside the gene matches. The CDR3, as DNA: TGTGCCAGCAGCCAGGCGGGAGGAAGGACCGGGGAGCTGTTTTTT. It translates to CASSQAGGRTGELFF.

This chain links TRBV7-8 with TRBJ1-3, with 7 bases lining up with TRBD1. CDR1 is SGHVS, CDR2 FQNEAQ, per germline. V gave up 5 bases and J gave up 0 bases; unmatched junction bases: 19. This CDR3 has 20 residues. CDR3 nucleotide sequence: TGTGCCAGCAGCGTTGGATTAGGGGGCACTCGTCCGAACTCTGGAAACACCATATATTTT. Amino acids: CASSVGLGGTRPNSGNTIYF.

This rearrangement joins TRBV4-3 to TRBJ1-6, with 7 bases aligning to TRBD1. The CDR3 is 15 residues long. Germline V lookup: CDR1 LGHNA, CDR2 YSLEER. The V and J ends lost 4 bases and 0 bases, in that order; junction bases with no gene match: 0. The CDR3 here is CASSRDSSYNSPLHF. CDR3 DNA sequence: TGCGCCAGCAGCCGGGACAGCTCCTATAATTCACCCCTCCACTTT.

The CDR3 protein is CASSAPGLANYEQYF. The CDR3 DNA is TGTGCCAGCAGCGCCCCGGGACTAGCGAATTACGAGCAGTACTTC. The V gene is TRBV11-2, the J gene TRBJ2-7, with TRBD2 identical over 10 bases. Germline loops: CDR1 SGHAT, CDR2 FQNNGV. The CDR3 covers 15 residues. The V gene end was trimmed by 5 bases and the J gene end by 4 bases; junction bases not matched to a gene: 8. Full variable domain (remainder filled in from reference TRBV11-2 and TRBJ2-7): EAGVAQSPRYKIIEKRQSVAFWCNPISGHATLYWYQQILGQGPKLLIQFQNNGVVDDSQLPKDRFSAERLKGVDSTLKIQPAKLEDSAVYLCASSAPGLANYEQYFGPGTRLTVT.

V and J are TRBV6-5 and TRBJ1-3; D is ambiguous. From germline, CDR1 is MNHEY and CDR2 SVGAGI. The V end lost 4 bases, the J end lost 4 bases, and 8 bases lay between the germline ends. CDR3 length: 13 residues. In DNA, the CDR3 is TGTGCCAGCAGTTCAGTCTCGGGAAACACCATATATTTT. It translates to CASSSVSGNTIYF.

Here the CDR3 reads CASSIGTGGGTEAFF. The CDR3 nucleotides read TGTGCCAGTAGTATAGGGACAGGGGGAGGCACTGAAGCTTTCTTT. The chain has TRBV19 and TRBJ1-1, with 10 bases that match TRBD1. J gave up 4 bases and V 1 base, and 3 bases lay outside the gene matches. The CDR3 loop spans 15 amino acids. CDR1 and CDR2 from the germline V gene are LNHDA and SQIVND (reference sequence).

V gene TRBV2 combines with J gene TRBJ1-5; 11 bases fit TRBD1. The CDR3 is made up of 15 amino acids. The germline V gene encodes CDR1 SNHLY and CDR2 FYNNEI. Germline trimming cut 4 bases from V and 5 bases from J; bases unmatched to any gene: 4. The CDR3 here is CASSGPGQGDQPQHF. The CDR3 DNA is TGTGCCAGCAGTGGACCGGGACAGGGGGATCAGCCCCAGCATTTT. Combining the CDR3 with reference TRBV2 and TRBJ1-5 gives the whole variable domain EPEVTQTPSHQVTQMGQEVILRCVPISNHLYFYWYRQILGQKVEFLVSFYNNEISEKSEIFDDQFSVERPDGSNFTLKIRSTKLEDSAMYFCASSGPGQGDQPQHFGDGTRLSIL.

The chain is built from TRBV7-2 and TRBJ2-5, with D perhaps matching TRBD1 or TRBD2 (5 bases each). Per the germline V gene, CDR1 is SGHTA and CDR2 is FQGNSA. Deletions cut 2 bases from V and 7 bases from J, with 14 bases between. The CDR3 spans 14 residues. CDR3 bases: TGTGCCAGCAGCTTACGTGGGACCTCGAGGACCCAGTACTTC. Protein: CASSLRGTSRTQYF.

The rearrangement links TRBV4-3 to TRBJ2-3; 8 bases map to TRBD2. J was trimmed by 0 bases and V by 1 base; bases with no gene match: 3. The CDR3 sequence is 16 residues long. Germline V gives CDR1 LGHNA, CDR2 YSLEER. Written as DNA, the CDR3 is TGCGCCAGCAGCCAAGTTAGCGGGGCTAGCACAGATACGCAGTATTTT. Its protein product is CASSQVSGASTDTQYF.

The chain couples TRBV4-3 to TRBJ2-1; D gene ambiguous. This CDR3 comprises 14 residues. Deletions cut 0 bases from V and 9 bases from J, with 12 bases between. CDR1 and CDR2 (germline): LGHNA, YSLEER. The CDR3 reads CASSQEYLTLEQFF. The CDR3 coding sequence is TGCGCCAGCAGCCAAGAATACCTTACACTTGAGCAGTTCTTC.

By share, this clone ranks as medium-sized. The gene calls are TRBV27 and TRBJ2-7; 16 nucleotides align to TRBD2. The CDR3 runs to 17 residues. Germline CDR1 reads MNHEY; CDR2 reads SMNVEV (reference sequence). V trimming: 6 bases; J trimming: 2 bases; junction bases outside the gene matches: 7. Written as DNA, the CDR3 is TGTGCCAGCAGCACTGGGACTAGCGGGAGGGACCCCTACGAGCAGTACTTC. Translation gives CASSTGTSGRDPYEQYF.

The chain uses TRBV27 and TRBJ2-3; 13 positions agree with TRBD2. CDR1 and CDR2 (germline): MNHEY, SMNVEV (reference sequence). The CDR3 is 16 amino acids. Trimming at V came to 6 bases and at J to 6 bases, leaving 9 bases not matched to a gene. The CDR3 DNA follows: TGTGCCAGCAGGGGTGGGGGACTAGCGGGATTGGATACGCAGTATTTT. Amino acid sequence: CASRGGGLAGLDTQYF.

Points on this clone: The sample carries other DNA sequences with the same CDR3. The genes are TRBV4-3 and TRBJ1-2; 8 bases map to TRBD1. After removal of 1 base from V and 2 bases from J, the junction contained 3 bases not matched to a gene. CDR3 length equals 15 residues. Germline CDR1 is LGHNA and CDR2 is YSLEER. CDR3 protein: CASSQATGANYGYTF. The CDR3 DNA is TGCGCCAGCAGCCAAGCGACAGGGGCCAACTATGGCTACACCTTC.

This chain joins TRBV5-6 and TRBJ2-1, with 9 bases fitting TRBD2. From germline, CDR1 is SGHDT and CDR2 YYEEEE. V dropped 0 bases and J dropped 15; count of bases not matched to a gene: 4. The CDR3 is made up of 12 amino acids. This CDR3 is CASSLAGGRGFF. The DNA of the CDR3 is TGTGCCAGCAGCTTGGCGGGCGGGAGGGGGTTCTTC.

The chain carries TRBV11-2 and TRBJ2-1; either TRBD1 or TRBD2 may supply D (5 bases each). CDR3 length: 16 residues. Per germline, CDR1 SGHAT and CDR2 FQNNGV. V lost 5 bases and J lost 10, with 24 bases in between. The CDR3 DNA reads TGTGCCAGCAGCCGCTGGGGCGGTGGGACCGACGAGGAGCAGTTCTTC. Encoded protein: CASSRWGGGTDEEQFF.

This clone was found a few times. The sample contains more than one DNA sequence encoding this CDR3. This CDR3 is CASSLGQGGEQYF. The CDR3 nucleotides are TGTGCCAGCAGTCTCGGACAGGGAGGCGAGCAGTACTTC. The chain links TRBV7-9 to TRBJ2-7; TRBD1 aligns across 8 bases. The CDR3 spans 13 residues. V shed 6 bases and J 6 bases; nucleotides not matched to a gene: 7. Germline V gene sequence: CDR1 SEHNR, CDR2 FQNEAQ (reference sequence).

The chain couples TRBV14 to TRBJ2-7; D may be TRBD2 (5 bases). The length of the CDR3 is 15 residues. From germline, CDR1 is SGHDN and CDR2 FVKESK. V gave up 0 bases and J gave up 3 bases, with 12 bases separating them. CDR3 bases: TGTGCCAGCAGCCAAGATTGGGGAGCGGTCTACGAGCAGTACTTC. Translated, it gives CASSQDWGAVYEQYF.

The rearrangement joins TRBV30 to TRBJ1-1; 7 bases agree with TRBD1. Germline CDR1 GTSNPN, CDR2 SVGIG (reference sequence). The CDR3 totals 14 residues. The V and J ends lost 3 bases and 6 bases, in that order; junction bases with no gene match: 10. The CDR3 reads CAWSPGGTAPEAFF. In DNA, the CDR3 is TGTGCCTGGAGCCCTGGCGGGACAGCGCCTGAAGCTTTCTTT.

The gene calls are TRBV5-6 and TRBJ1-2, with D unresolved. Germline CDR1 SGHDT, CDR2 YYEEEE. This CDR3 spans 12 amino acids. The V end lost 1 base, the J end lost 7 bases, and 8 bases lay between the germline ends. This CDR3 is CASSLWGSGYTF. The CDR3 DNA follows: TGTGCCAGCAGCTTGTGGGGTTCTGGCTACACCTTC.

The V call is TRBV27, the J call TRBJ2-3; 10 positions match TRBD2. Germline V gene lookup returns CDR1 MNHEY and CDR2 SMNVEV (reference sequence). The CDR3 consists of 18 residues. Trimming removed 3 bases from V and 0 bases from J; junction bases left unmatched: 9. The CDR3 DNA sequence: TGTGCCAGCAGTTTTCTGACTAGCGGGCTTCTGAGCACAGATACGCAGTATTTT. It is translated as CASSFLTSGLLSTDTQYF.

This clone was observed a single time. V is TRBV10-3 and J is TRBJ1-3; TRBD1 is a possible D gene (5 bases). V was clipped by 6 bases and J by 5 bases, with 14 bases between them. Germline loops: CDR1 ENHRY, CDR2 SYGVKD. CDR3 size: 14 residues. The CDR3 region is CAISRDSWRNTIYF. The CDR3 DNA reads as TGTGCCATCAGCCGGGACTCCTGGCGAAACACCATATATTTT.

This chain joins TRBV19 and TRBJ1-5, with D uncertain. Trimming stripped 5 bases from V and 2 bases from J, with 13 bases between. The CDR3 sequence is 15 residues long. Germline values: CDR1 LNHDA, CDR2 SQIVND (reference sequence). The DNA of the CDR3 is TGTGCCAGTAGTTCCCCCCCGGGAGGCAATCAGCCCCAGCATTTT. This translates into CASSSPPGGNQPQHF.

V gene TRBV30 combines with J gene TRBJ2-5; no definite D call. CDR1 and CDR2 from the germline V gene are GTSNPN and SVGIG (reference sequence). The CDR3 consists of 14 residues. The V end lost 2 bases, the J end lost 1 base, and 11 bases lay between the germline ends. CDR3 sequence reads: CAWSRGRSQETQYF. The CDR3 region has the DNA TGTGCCTGGAGTCGAGGCCGGTCCCAAGAGACCCAGTACTTC.

This clone showed up just once. The V and J genes are TRBV4-2 and TRBJ2-5; D is unresolved. V was cut by 3 bases and J by 4 bases, with 27 bases left in between. The CDR3 has 19 amino acids. Germline CDR1 LGHNA, CDR2 YNFKEQ. The CDR3 is CASSQPDTVGREPPETQYF. The CDR3 coding sequence is TGTGCCAGCAGCCAGCCAGATACCGTGGGCCGAGAGCCTCCAGAGACCCAGTACTTC.

The chain carries TRBV10-3 and TRBJ1-5; the D gene is possibly TRBD1 (5 bases). This CDR3 contains 14 residues. The germline V gene encodes CDR1 ENHRY and CDR2 SYGVKD. V was cut by 4 bases and J by 2 bases, with 9 bases left in between. Written as DNA, the CDR3 is TGTGCCATCAGTGGCCAAGGGGGCAATCAGCCCCAGCATTTT. Protein sequence: CAISGQGGNQPQHF.

The chain links TRBV11-2 to TRBJ2-7; 15 nucleotides match TRBD2. In germline, CDR1 is SGHAT, CDR2 FQNNGV. Trimming at V came to 4 bases and at J to 5 bases, leaving 3 bases not matched to a gene. The CDR3 length is 15 residues. The CDR3 region has the DNA TGTGCCAGCAGCTCGGGACTAGCGGGAGGCCACGAGCAGTACTTC. As protein: CASSSGLAGGHEQYF. The complete variable domain, with remaining parts taken from reference TRBV11-2 and TRBJ2-7, reads EAGVAQSPRYKIIEKRQSVAFWCNPISGHATLYWYQQILGQGPKLLIQFQNNGVVDDSQLPKDRFSAERLKGVDSTLKIQPAKLEDSAVYLCASSSGLAGGHEQYFGPGTRLTVT.